This T cell receptor beta chain was identified during a study of shared clonotypes between healthy human individuals. General study findings and limits: Estimated richness was generally greater in naive than memory subsets.

Roughly 200 ng DNA, around 30,000 T cell genomes, went into each sorted-subset replicate PCR. The repertoire was sequenced with immunoSEQ multiplex PCR; TCRdb's copy has only in-frame clones and lacks some. The sample contains about 2.1 million clones, just over 90% of which appear only once. The naive CD8 fraction comprised CD45RO-negative cells positively selected for CCR7 and excluded terminally differentiated effector memory CD45RA+ cells. V gave up 4 bases and J gave up 4 bases; unmatched junction bases: 9. This CDR3 spans 16 amino acids. Germline loops: CDR1 MGHRA, CDR2 YSYEKL. Concerning this clone: No antigen is known for it.

J is TRBJ2-2 and V is TRBV4-1; 7 bases line up with TRBD2. The sequence was collected from a man younger than 35 in good health. Some clones in this sample may be carry-over from other donors' samples. Material for sequencing was naive CD8+ T cells from PBMCs. The CDR3 region has the DNA TGCGCCAGCAGCCGACGTCAGGGAGGGATCACCGGGGAGCTGTTTTTT. Protein product: CASSRRQGGITGELFF.